One and the same sample provided the 8 T cell receptor beta chains below, sequenced in a study of T cell changes during pregnancy in multiple sclerosis (dated by TCRdb to the late 2010s). Libraries were made using the immunoSEQ multiplex PCR assay. This is the immuneACCESS table as TCRdb keeps it, with only in-frame sequences that have V and J called. A part of the clones is gone; compared with another copy, unresolved V genes explain less than half, and the rest is unexplained. Across this sample there are around 96,000 clones, with 80% to 95% seen only once. The ten largest clones add up to about 3.9% of the sample. This sample comprised peripheral blood, obtained in the first trimester of pregnancy. The receptors originated from a female donor with multiple sclerosis, enrolled in a pregnancy study.

CDR3 in amino acids: CASSAPGGAFF. The CDR3, as DNA: TGTGCCAGCAGCGCCCCGGGGGGGGCTTTCTTT. V and J are TRBV11-2 and TRBJ1-1, with D perhaps TRBD1 (5 bases). The germline CDR1 and CDR2 sequences are SGHAT and FQNNGV. The CDR3 extends over 11 amino acids. The V gene lost 5 bases and the J gene lost 11 bases, with 12 bases spanning the gap.

Here the CDR3 reads CASSSRGAGLWTGELFF. The CDR3 bases are TGTGCCAGCAGCTCGAGGGGCGCGGGGCTTTGGACCGGGGAGCTGTTTTTT. The chain combines TRBV5-8 with TRBJ2-2, with D perhaps TRBD2 (6 bases). Trimming removed 3 bases at V and 5 bases at J, with 20 bases between. Germline CDR1 is SGHTS and CDR2 is YDEGEE. CDR3 length: 17 residues. Full variable domain (rest looked up from reference TRBV5-8 and TRBJ2-2): EAGVTQSPTHLIKTRGQQATLRCSPISGHTSVYWYQQALGLGLQFLLWYDEGEERNRGNFPPRFSGRQFPNYSSELNVNALELEDSALYLCASSSRGAGLWTGELFFGEGSRLTVL.

V is TRBV9 and J is TRBJ2-5; D not certain. Germline CDR1 is SGDLS and CDR2 is YYNGEE. The V gene lost 4 bases and the J gene lost 1 base, with 14 bases spanning the gap. This CDR3 spans 15 amino acids. The CDR3 DNA sequence: TGTGCCAGCAGCCCCAGTGGGCCACCCCAAGAGACCCAGTACTTC. Translated: CASSPSGPPQETQYF.

This chain connects TRBV4-2 to TRBJ2-1; D gene uncertain. The V end was cut by 0 bases, the J end by 4 bases, with 10 bases between. The germline V gene has CDR1 LGHNA and CDR2 YNFKEQ. The CDR3 is 15 amino acids. The CDR3 reads CASSQEVGSYNEQFF. The CDR3 bases are TGTGCCAGCAGCCAAGAAGTGGGCAGTTACAATGAGCAGTTCTTC.

The chain carries TRBV7-2 and TRBJ1-1, with TRBD1 identical over 8 bases. The CDR3 runs to 14 residues. CDR1 SGHTA and CDR2 FQGNSA come from the germline V gene. V trimming: 3 bases; J trimming: 1 base; junction bases outside the gene matches: 1. In DNA, the CDR3 is TGTGCCAGCAGCTTTGGGACAGGGAACACTGAAGCTTTCTTT. This gives the protein CASSFGTGNTEAFF.

This clone was seen only a few times. The chain recombines TRBV29-1 with TRBJ1-1; 9 nucleotides match TRBD1. With 6 bases clipped from V and 2 bases from J, the junction kept 4 bases outside the gene matches. CDR3 length: 13 residues. Germline V gene lookup returns CDR1 SQVTM and CDR2 ANQGSEA. CDR3 protein: CSVGGQGNTEAFF. The CDR3 bases are TGCAGCGTCGGGGGACAGGGAAACACTGAAGCTTTCTTT.

This chain uses TRBV7-9 with TRBJ1-1, with TRBD1 matching over 8 bases. Germline CDR1 reads SEHNR; CDR2 reads FQNEAQ (reference sequence). Unmatched junction bases numbered 10, after V lost 6 bases and J lost 1 base. CDR3 length: 16 amino acids. The CDR3 loop is CASRGTRGPRNTEAFF. The CDR3 DNA sequence: TGTGCCAGCAGAGGAACCAGGGGGCCCAGGAACACTGAAGCTTTCTTT. Using reference TRBV7-9 and TRBJ1-1 for the parts outside the CDR3, the full variable domain is DTGVSQNPRHKITKRGQNVTFRCDPISEHNRLYWYRQTLGQGPEFLTYFQNEAQLEKSRLLSDRFSAERPKGSFSTLEIQRTEQGDSAMYLCASRGTRGPRNTEAFFGQGTRLTVV.

This chain links TRBV11-2 with TRBJ2-7; D may be TRBD1 (6 bases). The length of the CDR3 is 16 residues. Trimming took 1 base from V and 3 from J, leaving 16 bases between them. Germline CDR1 and CDR2: SGHAT and FQNNGV. The CDR3 sequence is CASSLVGGVVGYEQYF. As DNA, the CDR3 is TGTGCCAGCAGCTTAGTAGGGGGTGTAGTCGGCTACGAGCAGTACTTC.